Below, 32 T cell receptor beta chains from the same sample are listed, as sequenced in a study of T cell repertoires in ileal Crohn's disease. Noted time point: neoterminal ileum biopsy at postoperative endoscopy, about 6 months after surgery. Profiled with immunoSEQ multiplex PCR; TCRdb holds only in-frame clones, not every one. The sample shows about 3,700 clones, more than 70% of them seen only once. Sequencing was done on a sample of ileal tissue. The receptors derive from an adult with Crohn's disease.

The genes are TRBV29-1 and TRBJ2-7; 7 bases match TRBD2. The CDR3 spans 13 residues. Trimming removed 6 bases from V and 1 base from J; junction bases left unmatched: 6. Germline V gives CDR1 SQVTM, CDR2 ANQGSEA. CDR3: CSVGGGSSYEQYF. CDR3 DNA: TGCAGCGTCGGCGGCGGGAGTTCCTACGAGCAGTACTTC.

This clone was found once. The J gene is TRBJ2-1, the V gene TRBV19, with TRBD2 matching 8 bases. Germline values: CDR1 LNHDA, CDR2 SQIVND (reference sequence). The CDR3 is 16 amino acids. With 1 base clipped from V and 6 bases from J, the junction kept 8 bases outside the gene matches. The CDR3 bases are TGTGCCAGTAGTATAGCAAGGACTAGCCGATCCAATGAGCAGTTCTTC. This codes for CASSIARTSRSNEQFF.

The J gene is TRBJ2-7, the V gene TRBV19; 8 nucleotides line up with TRBD1. Unmatched junction bases numbered 3, after V lost 3 bases and J lost 2 bases. The CDR3 has 14 residues. Looked up from germline, CDR1 is LNHDA and CDR2 is SQIVND (reference sequence). CDR3 amino acids: CASSMTGATYEQYF. For the CDR3, the DNA is TGTGCCAGTAGTATGACAGGGGCGACCTACGAGCAGTACTTC.

This chain connects TRBV29-1 to TRBJ2-3; 15 bases fit TRBD2. The V gene end was trimmed by 4 bases and the J gene end by 5 bases; junction bases not matched to a gene: 7. The CDR3 has 16 amino acids. From germline, CDR1 is SQVTM and CDR2 ANQGSEA. The CDR3 protein is CSVVPGLAGGGDTQYF. The CDR3 region has the DNA TGCAGCGTTGTTCCGGGACTAGCGGGAGGAGGAGATACGCAGTATTTT.

The gene calls are TRBV5-4 and TRBJ2-5; tentatively, D is TRBD2 (7 bases). Deletions cut 5 bases from V and 2 bases from J, with 13 bases between. CDR1 and CDR2 (germline): SGHNT, YYREEE (reference sequence). This CDR3 has 14 residues. CDR3 amino acids: CASRVRGAQETQYF. Written as DNA, the CDR3 is TGTGCCAGCAGGGTCCGGGGGGCTCAAGAGACCCAGTACTTC.

The V and J genes are TRBV19 and TRBJ2-1; 9 positions match TRBD2. The CDR3 sequence is 15 residues long. Per germline, CDR1 LNHDA and CDR2 SQIVND (reference sequence). The junction had 6 bases not matched to a gene; V was cut back by 6 bases and J by 3 bases. CDR3: CASSLTSGDYNEQFF. The CDR3 nucleotides read TGTGCCAGTAGCCTGACTAGCGGAGACTACAATGAGCAGTTCTTC. Full variable domain (missing parts from reference TRBV19 and TRBJ2-1): DGGITQSPKYLFRKEGQNVTLSCEQNLNHDAMYWYRQDPGQGLRLIYYSQIVNDFQKGDIAEGYSVSREKKESFPLTVTSAQKNPTAFYLCASSLTSGDYNEQFFGPGTRLTVL.

The chain combines TRBV5-1 with TRBJ2-2; weak D call: TRBD2 (7 bases). Germline CDR1 is SGHRS and CDR2 is YFSETQ. The CDR3 runs 13 residues. Trimming cost V 4 bases and J 6 bases, with 10 bases left between them. CDR3 loop: CASSLGGAGELFF. For the CDR3, the DNA is TGCGCCAGCAGCCTAGGGGGGGCCGGGGAGCTGTTTTTT.

This chain connects TRBV6-5 to TRBJ1-1; the D gene is possibly TRBD1 (5 bases). Germline loops: CDR1 MNHEY, CDR2 SVGAGI. The CDR3 consists of 14 residues. With 2 bases removed from V and 4 bases from J, the gap between germline ends came to 11 bases. The CDR3 nucleotides are TGTGCCAGCAGTTACCAGGGTTTTGGCACTGAAGCTTTCTTT. Encoded protein: CASSYQGFGTEAFF.

The rearrangement joins TRBV5-1 to TRBJ2-5; tentative D call: TRBD2 (5 bases). Germline loops: CDR1 SGHRS, CDR2 YFSETQ. The germline V and J ends were trimmed by 4 bases and 5 bases, with 18 bases remaining between them. The CDR3 totals 15 residues. CDR3 in DNA: TGCGCCAGCAGCCCCTCGAGTAGCGCAGTGGAGACCCAGTACTTC. As protein: CASSPSSSAVETQYF. The entire variable domain, with the rest obtained from reference TRBV5-1 and TRBJ2-5, is as follows: KAGVTQTPRYLIKTRGQQVTLSCSPISGHRSVSWYQQTPGQGLQFLFEYFSETQRNKGNFPGRFSGRQFSNSRSEMNVSTLELGDSALYLCASSPSSSAVETQYFGPGTRLLVL.

The V call is TRBV13, the J call TRBJ2-7, with 9 bases lining up with TRBD2. The CDR3 spans 17 residues. Germline V gene data show CDR1 as PRHDT and CDR2 as FYEKMQ (reference sequence). Trimming cost V 6 bases and J 1 base; bases outside gene matches: 13. In nucleotides, the CDR3 is TGTGCCAGCAGTCATACCGGGACTAGCAGTCGGTCCTACGAGCAGTACTTC. Translating gives CASSHTGTSSRSYEQYF.

The V gene is TRBV4-1, the J gene TRBJ1-1, with D possibly TRBD1 on 6 matching bases. V dropped 2 bases and J dropped 2 bases, with 12 bases sitting between them. The germline V gene encodes CDR1 MGHRA and CDR2 YSYEKL. This CDR3 region has 15 residues. CDR3 protein: CASSQLQGLNTEAFF. The DNA for the CDR3 is TGCGCCAGCAGCCAATTACAGGGTTTAAACACTGAAGCTTTCTTT.

By share, this clone ranks as large. V gene TRBV5-6 combines with J gene TRBJ1-1; the D is unclear. The CDR3 covers 15 residues. Trimming shortened V by 1 base and J by 0 bases, and 10 bases separated the two germline ends. Germline assignment: CDR1 SGHDT and CDR2 YYEEEE. CDR3 sequence reads: CASSLYTTMNTEAFF. For the CDR3, the DNA is TGTGCCAGCAGCTTGTATACAACAATGAACACTGAAGCTTTCTTT.

On this clone: The same CDR3 arises from other DNA sequences in this sample as well. This sequence joins TRBV13 and TRBJ1-5, with TRBD1 as a possible D gene (5 bases). Trimming removed 0 bases from V and 6 bases from J, with 12 bases in between. CDR1 and CDR2 from the germline V gene are PRHDT and FYEKMQ (reference sequence). The CDR3 is 15 amino acids. CDR3: CASSLGRGMSQPQHF. As DNA, the CDR3 is TGTGCCAGCAGCTTAGGCCGGGGGATGAGTCAGCCCCAGCATTTT. The entire variable domain, with the rest obtained from reference TRBV13 and TRBJ1-5, is as follows: AAGVIQSPRHLIKEKRETATLKCYPIPRHDTVYWYQQGPGQDPQFLISFYEKMQSDKGSIPDRFSAQQFSDYHSELNMSSLELGDSALYFCASSLGRGMSQPQHFGDGTRLSIL.

The chain has TRBV30 and TRBJ2-7, with D hard to call. The germline V gene has CDR1 GTSNPN and CDR2 SVGIG (reference sequence). The CDR3 is 11 residues long. The V and J ends lost 4 bases and 1 base respectively, with 5 bases between them. As DNA, the CDR3 is TGTGCCTGGACGGAGTCCTACGAGCAGTACTTC. Protein: CAWTESYEQYF. Filled out from reference TRBV30 and TRBJ2-7, the complete variable domain reads SQTIHQWPATLVQPVGSPLSLECTVEGTSNPNLYWYRQAAGRGLQLLFYSVGIGQISSEVPQNLSASRPQDRQFILSSKKLLLSDSGFYLCAWTESYEQYFGPGTRLTVT.

This clone showed up just a few times. The chain combines TRBV9 with TRBJ1-2, with 7 nucleotides matching TRBD1. CDR3 length: 16 residues. Germline CDR1 reads SGDLS; CDR2 reads YYNGEE. The trim removed 0 bases at V and 4 bases at J, leaving 9 bases unmatched. CDR3 DNA: TGTGCCAGCAGCGTAGTTAAGGCCGGGACAGTCTATGGCTACACCTTC. Translation: CASSVVKAGTVYGYTF. Full variable domain (remainder filled in from reference TRBV9 and TRBJ1-2): DSGVTQTPKHLITATGQRVTLRCSPRSGDLSVYWYQQSLDQGLQFLIQYYNGEERAKGNILERFSAQQFPDLHSELNLSSLELGDSALYFCASSVVKAGTVYGYTFGSGTRLTVV.

Regarding this clone: This specimen includes other DNA sequences encoding the same CDR3. The chain joins TRBV27 to TRBJ1-6; D is uncertain. This CDR3 has 12 residues. CDR1 and CDR2 from the germline V gene are MNHEY and SMNVEV (reference sequence). V lost 2 bases, J lost 7 bases, and 3 bases lay in between. The CDR3: CASSLPNSPLHF. The DNA of the CDR3 is TGTGCCAGCAGTTTACCGAATTCACCCCTCCACTTT.

This chain links TRBV6-5 with TRBJ1-1; D possibly corresponds to TRBD1 (6 bases). Germline V gives CDR1 MNHEY, CDR2 SVGAGI. The V end was cut by 5 bases, the J end by 6 bases, with 13 bases between. The CDR3 covers 13 residues. Here the CDR3 reads CASSTRQASEAFF. The CDR3 nucleotides read TGTGCCAGCAGTACGCGACAGGCCTCTGAAGCTTTCTTT.

Only a few counts were recorded for this clone. CDR3 bases: TGTGCCAGCAGCTTGGTGTTGCAGGGGGCAACAGATACGCAGTATTTT. The encoded protein is CASSLVLQGATDTQYF. The chain joins TRBV5-6 to TRBJ2-3; TRBD1 matches 8 bases. Germline V lookup: CDR1 SGHDT, CDR2 YYEEEE. J gave up 3 bases and V 0 bases, and 6 bases lay outside the gene matches. The CDR3 spans 16 residues.

This clone showed up just a few times. The gene calls are TRBV7-9 and TRBJ2-7; 9 bases agree with TRBD1. Trimming removed 5 bases from V and 4 bases from J; junction bases left unmatched: 9. Germline CDR1 and CDR2: SEHNR and FQNEAQ (reference sequence). This CDR3 has 15 residues. The CDR3 nucleotides read TGTGCCAGCAGCGGAGAGGACAGGGGTGCGTACGAGCAGTACTTC. Amino acid sequence: CASSGEDRGAYEQYF.

The chain employs TRBV4-1 and TRBJ2-1, with D possibly TRBD2 on 5 matching bases. The CDR3 totals 16 residues. V was trimmed by 4 bases and J by 0 bases, leaving 13 bases between them. Germline lookup yields CDR1 MGHRA and CDR2 YSYEKL. CDR3 region: CASSPEAESSYNEQFF. CDR3 nucleotide sequence: TGCGCCAGCAGCCCGGAGGCGGAGAGCTCCTACAATGAGCAGTTCTTC.

The chain links TRBV5-5 to TRBJ2-2; tentatively, D is TRBD2 (5 bases). The V end was cut by 3 bases, the J end by 6 bases, with 12 bases between. The germline V gene encodes CDR1 SGHKS and CDR2 YYEKEE (reference sequence). The CDR3 covers 14 residues. The CDR3 reads CASSSGVAAGELFF. In DNA, the CDR3 is TGTGCCAGCAGCTCCGGGGTGGCCGCCGGGGAGCTGTTTTTT.

This clone has only one observation. V is TRBV13 and J is TRBJ1-3; a possible D gene is TRBD1 (6 bases). Germline CDR1 is PRHDT and CDR2 is FYEKMQ (reference sequence). V was clipped by 5 bases and J by 5 bases, with 10 bases between them. The CDR3 sequence is 13 residues long. CDR3 in amino acids: CASSNTGRNTIYF. The CDR3 nucleotides are TGTGCCAGCAGCAACACAGGGAGAAACACCATATATTTT.

V usage is TRBV5-4 and J usage is TRBJ1-4; TRBD1 agrees at 8 bases. This CDR3 has 15 residues. Looked up from germline, CDR1 is SGHNT and CDR2 is YYREEE (reference sequence). V trimming: 4 bases; J trimming: 8 bases; junction bases outside the gene matches: 10. The CDR3 spells CASSRTQGAGEKLFF. The CDR3, as DNA: TGTGCCAGCAGCCGAACCCAGGGGGCTGGGGAAAAACTGTTTTTT.

The CDR3: CASSAAGYEQFF. The CDR3, as DNA: TGTGCCAGCAGTGCCGCCGGTTATGAGCAGTTCTTC. The V and J genes are TRBV6-4 and TRBJ2-1; no reliable D call. CDR1 and CDR2 (germline): MRHNA, SNTAGT. V lost 4 bases, J lost 8 bases, and 9 bases lay in between. CDR3 size: 12 residues.

This chain uses TRBV19 with TRBJ1-1, with D unclear. Trimming stripped 0 bases from V and 6 bases from J, with 11 bases between. Germline CDR1 reads LNHDA; CDR2 reads SQIVND (reference sequence). This CDR3 has 14 residues. The CDR3 DNA sequence: TGTGCCAGTAGTATAGAAGGGAGGAGTTCTGAAGCTTTCTTT. This sequence encodes CASSIEGRSSEAFF.

This chain connects TRBV7-7 to TRBJ2-5; tentatively, D is TRBD2 (6 bases). The better agreement between TRBJ2-7 and the DNA end casts doubt on the J call. CDR1 is SSHAT, CDR2 FNYEAQ, per germline (reference sequence). The CDR3 loop spans 15 amino acids. CDR3 DNA: TGTGCCAGCAGCTTAAGGGCGGGGCCGAACTACGAGCAGTACTTC. Translating it yields CASSLRAGPNYEQYF.

The J gene is TRBJ1-6, the V gene TRBV28, with D uncertain. V was cut by 1 base and J by 0 bases, with 13 bases left in between. The V gene's germline CDR1 is MDHEN and CDR2 SYDVKM. This CDR3 is built from 18 residues. CDR3 DNA: TGTGCCAGCAGTTTATCCCCTTTCGGGATCTCCTATAATTCACCCCTCCACTTT. It translates to CASSLSPFGISYNSPLHF. The full variable domain, with the rest looked up from reference TRBV28 and TRBJ1-6, is DVKVTQSSRYLVKRTGEKVFLECVQDMDHENMFWYRQDPGLGLRLIYFSYDVKMKEKGDIPEGYSVSREKKERFSLILESASTNQTSMYLCASSLSPFGISYNSPLHFGNGTRLTVT.

The chain employs TRBV7-2 and TRBJ1-4, with TRBD1 matching over 10 bases. CDR1 is SGHTA, CDR2 FQGNSA, per germline. The CDR3 extends over 15 amino acids. Trimming cost V 5 bases and J 10 bases; bases outside gene matches: 10. DNA of the CDR3: TGTGCCAGCAGCCCCGGAGGACAGGGGGGGAGAAAACTGTTTTTT. Translated, it gives CASSPGGQGGRKLFF.

In this sample, this clone turned up a few times. The V gene is TRBV5-4, the J gene TRBJ2-1; TRBD1 matches 7 bases. The germline CDR1 and CDR2 sequences are SGHNT and YYREEE (reference sequence). The CDR3 spans 14 residues. Trimming cost V 0 bases and J 5 bases; bases outside gene matches: 2. CDR3 in DNA: TGTGCCAGCAGCTTGGAGACAGGGCACAATGAGCAGTTCTTC. It encodes CASSLETGHNEQFF. Full variable domain (missing parts from reference TRBV5-4 and TRBJ2-1): ETGVTQSPTHLIKTRGQQVTLRCSSQSGHNTVSWYQQALGQGPQFIFQYYREEENGRGNFPPRFSGLQFPNYSSELNVNALELDDSALYLCASSLETGHNEQFFGPGTRLTVL.

This clone was detected only a few times. The chain links TRBV6-6 to TRBJ1-2, with D maybe TRBD1 (5 bases). CDR3 length: 14 amino acids. Deletions cut 2 bases from V and 4 bases from J, with 11 bases between. The germline gives CDR1 MNHNY, CDR2 SVGAGI (reference sequence). The CDR3 loop is CASSYAGGTYGYTF. DNA for the CDR3: TGTGCCAGCAGTTACGCGGGCGGGACCTATGGCTACACCTTC.

Only a few counts were recorded for this clone. The V call is TRBV6-1, the J call TRBJ1-1, with D hard to call. The germline CDR1 and CDR2 sequences are MNHNS and SASEGT. V lost 5 bases to trimming and J lost 1 base, with 14 bases between them. The CDR3 is made up of 15 amino acids. The CDR3 is CASSFTSTGNTEAFF. CDR3 nucleotide sequence: TGTGCCAGCAGTTTTACCTCGACGGGGAACACTGAAGCTTTCTTT.

The V and J genes are TRBV6-6 and TRBJ1-1; no definite D call. The V end lost 4 bases, the J end lost 1 base, and 13 bases lay between the germline ends. Germline CDR1 is MNHNY and CDR2 is SVGAGI (reference sequence). The CDR3 loop spans 15 amino acids. The CDR3 spells CASSFTSTGNTEAFF. Written as DNA, the CDR3 is TGTGCCAGCAGTTTTACCTCGACGGGGAACACTGAAGCTTTCTTT.